The present TCR beta chain was sequenced within a study of T cell changes during pregnancy in multiple sclerosis. TCRdb keeps only in-frame clones here, not all; method: immunoSEQ multiplex PCR. The sample carries tens of thousands of clones, just under 95% recorded once. The germline V gene encodes CDR1 SGHVS and CDR2 FQNEAQ. CDR3 length: 20 amino acids. V trimming: 2 bases; J trimming: 2 bases; junction bases outside the gene matches: 17. This material consisted of peripheral blood, taken in the second trimester of pregnancy. This receptor was taken from a female donor in good health, enrolled as a control in a pregnancy study. J is TRBJ2-2 and V is TRBV7-8, with TRBD2 matching over 7 bases. The chain's CDR3 is CASSLLNFMAGAVNTGELFF. The DNA for the CDR3 is TGTGCCAGCAGCTTACTTAATTTTATGGCGGGAGCAGTAAACACCGGGGAGCTGTTTTTT.